Each of the 21 T cell receptor beta chains below was sequenced from the same sample in a study of blood T cell repertoires in COVID-19. The assay was immunoSEQ multiplex PCR, and TCRdb's table has in-frame clones only and misses some. The sample holds around 260,000 clones, 83% seen once. Sequenced input: peripheral blood. These receptors all stem from a man in his sixties who had recovered from COVID-19.

The rearrangement links TRBV3-1 (or the pseudogene TRBV3-2) to TRBJ2-7, with TRBD2 matching 8 bases. Looked up from germline, CDR1 is LGHDT and CDR2 is YNNKEL (reference sequence). The CDR3 consists of 15 residues. After removal of 5 bases from V and 3 bases from J, the junction contained 9 bases not matched to a gene. The CDR3 nucleotides are TGTGCCAGCAGCGGGGTCGGGAGGGCCGGCTACGAGCAGTACTTC. It encodes CASSGVGRAGYEQYF.

The J gene is TRBJ2-5, the V gene TRBV18; maybe TRBD1 (7 bases). V was trimmed by 6 bases and J by 5 bases, leaving 19 bases between them. The CDR3 has 15 amino acids. CDR1 and CDR2 from the germline V gene are KGHSH and LQKENI. The CDR3 loop reads CASSAGAGQSETQYF. CDR3 sequence (DNA): TGTGCCAGCTCCGCCGGGGCGGGACAGTCGGAGACCCAGTACTTC.

This clone has just one count. V is TRBV28 and J is TRBJ2-7, with 11 bases fitting TRBD1. Germline CDR1 is MDHEN and CDR2 is SYDVKM. The CDR3 is 18 residues long. V lost 4 bases, J lost 4 bases, and 15 bases stayed unmatched. CDR3 loop: CASSSPHPGQGVPYEQYF. In DNA form, the CDR3 reads TGTGCCAGCAGTTCACCCCACCCGGGACAGGGGGTACCTTACGAGCAGTACTTC.

The chain employs TRBV30 and TRBJ1-1; D uncertain. This CDR3 comprises 13 residues. Between the trimmed V and J ends, which lost 2 bases and 1 base, there was a span of 8 bases. The V gene's germline CDR1 is GTSNPN and CDR2 SVGIG (reference sequence). CDR3 residues: CAWSPPWNTEAFF. CDR3 DNA: TGTGCCTGGAGTCCTCCCTGGAACACTGAAGCTTTCTTT. Full variable domain (remainder filled in from reference TRBV30 and TRBJ1-1): SQTIHQWPATLVQPVGSPLSLECTVEGTSNPNLYWYRQAAGRGLQLLFYSVGIGQISSEVPQNLSASRPQDRQFILSSKKLLLSDSGFYLCAWSPPWNTEAFFGQGTRLTVV.

This sequence joins TRBV28 and TRBJ1-5, with D possibly being TRBD1 (5 bases). V dropped 6 bases and J dropped 3 bases, with 12 bases sitting between them. Germline V gives CDR1 MDHEN, CDR2 SYDVKM. The CDR3 extends over 14 amino acids. This CDR3 is CASRPQGTNQPQHF. CDR3 DNA: TGTGCCAGCAGGCCTCAGGGTACCAATCAGCCCCAGCATTTT.

Here the CDR3 reads CASSLPSGVAGELFF. In DNA form, the CDR3 reads TGCGCCAGCAGCTTGCCGTCAGGGGTTGCCGGGGAGCTGTTTTTT. The V and J genes are TRBV5-1 and TRBJ2-2; a weak D match, TRBD1 (6 bases). The CDR3 contains 15 residues. Trimming left V 1 base short and J 6 bases short, with 13 bases between. The germline V gene has CDR1 SGHRS and CDR2 YFSETQ.

A note on this clone: The sample contains more than one DNA sequence encoding this CDR3. The CDR3 sequence is CASSPTGERSPLHF. CDR3 bases: TGTGCCAGCTCACCGACAGGGGAGAGATCACCCCTCCACTTT. The chain links TRBV18 to TRBJ1-6, with 8 bases fitting TRBD1. V lost 3 bases, J lost 10 bases, and 5 bases stayed unmatched. The CDR3 totals 14 residues. Looked up from germline, CDR1 is KGHSH and CDR2 is LQKENI.

The chain is built from TRBV2 and TRBJ2-5; a weak D match, TRBD1 (6 bases). CDR1 and CDR2 (germline): SNHLY, FYNNEI. V lost 2 bases and J lost 2, with 12 bases in between. CDR3 length: 15 residues. DNA of the CDR3: TGTGCCAGCAGTGAACTTGGACAGACACAAGAGACCCAGTACTTC. It is translated as CASSELGQTQETQYF. Using reference TRBV2 and TRBJ2-5 for the parts outside the CDR3, the full variable domain is EPEVTQTPSHQVTQMGQEVILRCVPISNHLYFYWYRQILGQKVEFLVSFYNNEISEKSEIFDDQFSVERPDGSNFTLKIRSTKLEDSAMYFCASSELGQTQETQYFGPGTRLLVL.

The chain has TRBV5-1 and TRBJ2-3, with D perhaps matching TRBD2 (6 bases). Germline V gene lookup returns CDR1 SGHRS and CDR2 YFSETQ. The CDR3 totals 15 residues. V gave up 4 bases and J gave up 3 bases, with 15 bases separating them. CDR3 sequence (DNA): TGCGCCAGCAGCCTCGGGACTCCACCGACAGATACGCAGTATTTT. Protein sequence: CASSLGTPPTDTQYF.

This clone came up a few times. The CDR3 DNA follows: TGTGCCAGCAGCTCGGGAGGGGCCCAGCATTTT. Amino acids: CASSSGGAQHF. The rearrangement links TRBV7-9 to TRBJ1-5; TRBD1 is a possible D gene (5 bases). Per germline, CDR1 SEHNR and CDR2 FQNEAQ (reference sequence). V was cut by 4 bases and J by 11 bases, with 9 bases left in between. This CDR3 region has 11 residues.

The chain joins TRBV9 to TRBJ2-6; possible D gene TRBD2, 7 bases. There are 18 residues in the CDR3. V lost 2 bases, J lost 0 bases, and 15 bases lay in between. Germline values: CDR1 SGDLS, CDR2 YYNGEE. CDR3 loop: CASSVGRTANSGANVLTF. In DNA, the CDR3 is TGTGCCAGCAGCGTCGGGAGGACAGCGAACTCTGGGGCCAACGTCCTGACTTTC.

Of note for this clone: The sample has other DNA sequences that encode this CDR3 too. The chain uses TRBV28 and TRBJ2-7; 9 bases match TRBD1. CDR3 length: 15 amino acids. J gave up 3 bases and V 8 bases, and 11 bases lay outside the gene matches. Germline loops: CDR1 MDHEN, CDR2 SYDVKM. For the CDR3, the DNA is TGTGCCAGCTCTACCCCGGGACAGGGTAGCTACGAGCAGTACTTC. Translated, it gives CASSTPGQGSYEQYF. The complete variable domain, with remaining parts taken from reference TRBV28 and TRBJ2-7, reads DVKVTQSSRYLVKRTGEKVFLECVQDMDHENMFWYRQDPGLGLRLIYFSYDVKMKEKGDIPEGYSVSREKKERFSLILESASTNQTSMYLCASSTPGQGSYEQYFGPGTRLTVT.

This rearrangement joins TRBV27 to TRBJ2-7; 12 bases are a match to TRBD2. Trimming took 4 bases from V and 5 from J; bases not matched to a gene: 6. The CDR3 runs 15 residues. Germline CDR1 is MNHEY and CDR2 is SMNVEV (reference sequence). The chain's CDR3 is CASSSWTSGTDEQYF. DNA for the CDR3: TGTGCCAGCAGTTCCTGGACTAGCGGGACCGACGAGCAGTACTTC.

The genes are TRBV2 and TRBJ2-5; 7 positions match TRBD1. The CDR3 has 14 residues. Germline V gene sequence: CDR1 SNHLY, CDR2 FYNNEI. The trim removed 7 bases at V and 4 bases at J, leaving 9 bases unmatched. CDR3 loop: CASTAQGLRETQYF. For the CDR3, the DNA is TGTGCCAGCACCGCACAGGGGCTGAGAGAGACCCAGTACTTC.

This sequence joins TRBV5-4 and TRBJ1-2, with TRBD1 matching 7 bases. Unmatched junction bases numbered 4, after V lost 0 bases and J lost 5 bases. There are 14 residues in the CDR3. CDR1 SGHNT and CDR2 YYREEE come from the germline V gene (reference sequence). In DNA form, the CDR3 reads TGTGCCAGCAGCTTGGCGGGACAGCGTTATGGCTACACCTTC. Protein sequence: CASSLAGQRYGYTF.

The chain is built from TRBV6-6 and TRBJ1-6, with a tentative D call TRBD1 (6 bases). CDR3 length equals 16 residues. Trimming took 2 bases from V and 8 from J, leaving 16 bases between them. Germline lookup yields CDR1 MNHNY and CDR2 SVGAGI (reference sequence). The CDR3 spells CASSYGGGQRHSPLHF. The CDR3, as DNA: TGTGCCAGCAGTTACGGGGGCGGGCAGAGGCATTCACCCCTCCACTTT.

The chain joins TRBV11-2 to TRBJ2-1; D may be TRBD2 (6 bases). V was clipped by 0 bases and J by 8 bases, with 23 bases between them. This CDR3 has 18 amino acids. Germline V gene data show CDR1 as SGHAT and CDR2 as FQNNGV. The CDR3 DNA is TGTGCCAGCAGCTTAGAGGGGTTCGGGGTCCGGAGGAGGGATGAGCAGTTCTTC. It codes for CASSLEGFGVRRRDEQFF.

The V gene is TRBV5-1, the J gene TRBJ2-7; TRBD2 aligns across 11 bases. Germline CDR1 reads SGHRS; CDR2 reads YFSETQ. The V and J ends lost 0 bases and 2 bases, in that order; junction bases with no gene match: 7. This CDR3 has 17 amino acids. This CDR3 is CASSLVAGGPWAYEQYF. Here the CDR3 DNA reads TGCGCCAGCAGCTTGGTAGCGGGGGGGCCTTGGGCCTACGAGCAGTACTTC.

This chain uses TRBV6-6 with TRBJ2-3; 9 positions agree with TRBD2. Germline V gene data show CDR1 as MNHNY and CDR2 as SVGAGI (reference sequence). V shed 5 bases and J 1 base; nucleotides not matched to a gene: 7. The length of the CDR3 is 16 residues. The CDR3 DNA follows: TGTGCCAGCAGTCCACGGAGACTAGCGGGCACAGATACGCAGTATTTT. Its translation: CASSPRRLAGTDTQYF.

The V and J genes are TRBV6-5 and TRBJ2-1, with unresolved D. Per the germline V gene, CDR1 is MNHEY and CDR2 is SVGAGI. The CDR3 runs to 13 residues. V was cut by 4 bases and J by 4 bases, with 8 bases left in between. The CDR3 region is CASSLEEYNEQFF. Here the CDR3 DNA reads TGTGCCAGCAGTTTAGAGGAGTACAATGAGCAGTTCTTC.

The gene calls are TRBV5-1 and TRBJ1-1; D perhaps matches TRBD1 (6 bases). Germline-derived CDR1 and CDR2 are SGHRS and YFSETQ. The germline V and J ends were trimmed by 0 bases and 11 bases, with 14 bases remaining between them. This CDR3 has 13 amino acids. CDR3 residues: CASSLEGVKAAFF. DNA for the CDR3: TGCGCCAGCAGCTTGGAGGGGGTAAAGGCGGCTTTCTTT.